One sample yielded the 19 T cell receptor beta chains listed below, sequenced in a study of cytomegalovirus exposure and HLA in healthy donors. The PCR contained 60 Vbeta and 13 Jbeta primers. The method was immunoSEQ multiplex PCR; TCRdb's version includes in-frame clones alone and lacks a portion of them. The repertoire holds under 40,000 clones, 90% seen once, with less than 3% in the top ten. The sequencing input was PBMCs. These receptors were taken from a woman aged 18-29 years in good health and CMV-seronegative.

This clone has just one count. The V and J genes are TRBV7-6 and TRBJ2-7, with a weak D call TRBD2 (6 bases). The CDR3 is made up of 15 amino acids. Germline V gene sequence: CDR1 SGHVS, CDR2 FNYEAQ. Trimming removed 2 bases at V and 0 bases at J, with 11 bases between. CDR3 DNA sequence: TGTGCCAGCAGCTTAAGCGGGTCCCGCTCCTACGAGCAGTACTTC. Protein sequence: CASSLSGSRSYEQYF.

This sequence joins TRBV6-1 and TRBJ2-2, with 13 bases fitting TRBD2. Germline values: CDR1 MNHNS, CDR2 SASEGT. V lost 10 bases, J lost 4 bases, and 3 bases stayed unmatched. This CDR3 comprises 14 residues. In DNA form, the CDR3 reads TGTGCCACCCGGACTAGCGGGAGCACCGGGGAGCTGTTTTTT. It encodes CATRTSGSTGELFF.

The chain recombines TRBV6-5 with TRBJ2-2, with D perhaps TRBD1 (5 bases). The CDR3 spans 15 residues. Trimming took off 4 bases at V and 4 bases at J, with 13 bases between the two ends. The germline CDR1 and CDR2 sequences are MNHEY and SVGAGI. The DNA for the CDR3 is TGTGCCAGCAGTTTGGCAGGGCAATTCACCGGGGAGCTGTTTTTT. It codes for CASSLAGQFTGELFF.

The V gene is TRBV29-1, the J gene TRBJ2-7; 9 nucleotides align to TRBD1. Germline V gene data show CDR1 as SQVTM and CDR2 as ANQGSEA. The V and J ends lost 7 bases and 7 bases, in that order; junction bases with no gene match: 11. The CDR3 has 13 amino acids. CDR3 protein: CSAWDRVGGEQYF. The CDR3 DNA sequence: TGCAGCGCATGGGACAGGGTGGGGGGGGAGCAGTACTTC.

This chain joins TRBV29-1 and TRBJ1-2; D is ambiguous. Germline CDR1 SQVTM, CDR2 ANQGSEA. The length of the CDR3 is 13 residues. Trimming removed 7 bases at V and 7 bases at J, with 19 bases between. The CDR3 DNA reads as TGCAGCGGAGGGCCGAGCCCCAAGGGTGGCTACACCTTC. Translation gives CSGGPSPKGGYTF.

This sequence joins TRBV7-9 and TRBJ2-1; 13 positions agree with TRBD2. V shed 7 bases and J 6 bases; nucleotides not matched to a gene: 9. The length of the CDR3 is 16 residues. Germline V gives CDR1 SEHNR, CDR2 FQNEAQ (reference sequence). The CDR3 region has the DNA TGTGCCAGCACCTCGCTAACTAGCGGGAGGGCCAATGAGCAGTTCTTC. Translated, it gives CASTSLTSGRANEQFF.

The V and J genes are TRBV7-2 and TRBJ1-6, with unresolved D. The V gene's germline CDR1 is SGHTA and CDR2 FQGNSA. V was shortened by 5 bases and J by 1 base, with 9 bases between the two germline ends. This CDR3 region has 15 residues. The DNA of the CDR3 is TGTGCCAGCAGCCCAACGGGGTCCTATAATTCACCCCTCCACTTT. Translating it yields CASSPTGSYNSPLHF.

The chain is built from TRBV7-2 and TRBJ2-3, with 10 positions matching TRBD2. The length of the CDR3 is 17 residues. The V segment lost 5 bases and the J segment 2 bases; nucleotides outside the gene matches: 10. Germline CDR1 reads SGHTA; CDR2 reads FQGNSA. Here the CDR3 DNA reads TGTGCCAGCAGCCAGACCCAAGGACTAGCGGTCACAGATACGCAGTATTTT. Residues: CASSQTQGLAVTDTQYF.

The chain recombines TRBV27 with TRBJ2-2; D is ambiguous. CDR3 length: 18 residues. Trimming removed 5 bases from V and 0 bases from J, with 19 bases in between. Per germline, CDR1 MNHEY and CDR2 SMNVEV (reference sequence). In nucleotides, the CDR3 is TGTGCCAGCAGTCCAAAACCCCCCAGGTCCTCGAACACCGGGGAGCTGTTTTTT. This gives the protein CASSPKPPRSSNTGELFF.

The V and J genes are TRBV5-1 and TRBJ1-1, with 8 bases fitting TRBD1. The CDR3 is 13 amino acids. Germline-derived CDR1 and CDR2 are SGHRS and YFSETQ. J was trimmed by 9 bases and V by 1 base; bases with no gene match: 5. DNA of the CDR3: TGCGCCAGCAGCTTGAGGACAGGGATTAAAGCTTTCTTT. Translation gives CASSLRTGIKAFF.

The rearrangement uses TRBV19 and TRBJ1-5; TRBD1 agrees at 7 bases. CDR3 size: 17 residues. The junction had 15 bases not matched to a gene; V was cut back by 3 bases and J by 7 bases. Germline lookup yields CDR1 LNHDA and CDR2 SQIVND (reference sequence). The CDR3 here is CASSIRQGSYDRQPQHF. CDR3 DNA: TGTGCCAGTAGTATCCGACAGGGAAGTTATGATCGGCAGCCCCAGCATTTT.

V is TRBV2 and J is TRBJ2-7; 10 nucleotides match TRBD2. Per germline, CDR1 SNHLY and CDR2 FYNNEI. The junction had 8 bases not matched to a gene; V was cut back by 6 bases and J by 3 bases. There are 15 residues in the CDR3. CDR3 loop: CASRLGSGRGYEQYF. Here the CDR3 DNA reads TGTGCCAGCAGATTAGGGAGCGGGAGGGGCTACGAGCAGTACTTC. The variable domain in full, completed from reference TRBV2 and TRBJ2-7, reads EPEVTQTPSHQVTQMGQEVILRCVPISNHLYFYWYRQILGQKVEFLVSFYNNEISEKSEIFDDQFSVERPDGSNFTLKIRSTKLEDSAMYFCASRLGSGRGYEQYFGPGTRLTVT.

The rearrangement joins TRBV19 to TRBJ2-1; maybe TRBD2 (6 bases). Per the germline V gene, CDR1 is LNHDA and CDR2 is SQIVND (reference sequence). V shed 8 bases and J shed 6 bases, with 17 bases lying between them. The CDR3 consists of 14 residues. The CDR3 nucleotides read TGTGCCAGTGGGATTGGGCGGGGCCTCAATGAGCAGTTCTTC. This sequence encodes CASGIGRGLNEQFF.

This chain uses TRBV5-1 with TRBJ2-7; possibly TRBD2 for D (6 bases). V was pared by 0 bases and J by 3 bases, with 16 bases between. The CDR3 covers 16 residues. CDR1 SGHRS and CDR2 YFSETQ come from the germline V gene. Here the CDR3 DNA reads TGCGCCAGCAGCTTGGTCGGAGGGGCTGAGGTCTACGAGCAGTACTTC. This codes for CASSLVGGAEVYEQYF. The whole variable domain, filled in from reference TRBV5-1 and TRBJ2-7, reads KAGVTQTPRYLIKTRGQQVTLSCSPISGHRSVSWYQQTPGQGLQFLFEYFSETQRNKGNFPGRFSGRQFSNSRSEMNVSTLELGDSALYLCASSLVGGAEVYEQYFGPGTRLTVT.

This clone was recorded once. V usage is TRBV28 and J usage is TRBJ1-5, with D perhaps TRBD1 (5 bases). Germline lookup yields CDR1 MDHEN and CDR2 SYDVKM. The CDR3 covers 15 residues. The germline V and J ends were trimmed by 4 bases and 4 bases, with 14 bases remaining between them. The CDR3 loop reads CASSSPGSPNQPQHF. The CDR3 DNA reads TGTGCCAGCAGTTCCCCAGGGTCCCCTAATCAGCCCCAGCATTTT. Complete variable domain (other parts from reference TRBV28 and TRBJ1-5): DVKVTQSSRYLVKRTGEKVFLECVQDMDHENMFWYRQDPGLGLRLIYFSYDVKMKEKGDIPEGYSVSREKKERFSLILESASTNQTSMYLCASSSPGSPNQPQHFGDGTRLSIL.

The chain combines TRBV30 with TRBJ1-2, with D possibly being TRBD1 (5 bases). The V end was cut by 0 bases, the J end by 6 bases, with 11 bases between. The CDR3 sequence is 13 residues long. Germline CDR1 reads GTSNPN; CDR2 reads SVGIG (reference sequence). The CDR3 DNA reads TGTGCCTGGAGTGTCGGCAGGGATCATGGCTACACCTTC. Protein product: CAWSVGRDHGYTF.

The V and J genes are TRBV5-1 and TRBJ2-5; possibly TRBD2 for D (5 bases). V lost 0 bases and J lost 4, with 7 bases in between. CDR1 and CDR2 (germline): SGHRS, YFSETQ. The CDR3 contains 13 residues. The CDR3 DNA follows: TGCGCCAGCAGCTTGGACGGAGGAGAGACCCAGTACTTC. Translated: CASSLDGGETQYF. The full variable domain, completed using reference TRBV5-1 and TRBJ2-5, is KAGVTQTPRYLIKTRGQQVTLSCSPISGHRSVSWYQQTPGQGLQFLFEYFSETQRNKGNFPGRFSGRQFSNSRSEMNVSTLELGDSALYLCASSLDGGETQYFGPGTRLLVL.

V is TRBV6-1 and J is TRBJ1-1; TRBD1 matches 9 bases. From germline, CDR1 is MNHNS and CDR2 SASEGT. Losses at the gene ends were 8 bases for V and 11 bases for J; bases not matched to a gene: 6. The CDR3 is 11 amino acids. The CDR3 here is CASLSQGAAFF. CDR3 coding DNA: TGTGCCAGCCTATCACAGGGGGCGGCTTTCTTT.

This sequence joins TRBV9 and TRBJ1-2, with 8 bases that match TRBD1. This CDR3 has 15 residues. CDR1 SGDLS and CDR2 YYNGEE come from the germline V gene. The ends lost 0 bases at V and 4 bases at J; junction bases unmatched: 5. As DNA, the CDR3 is TGTGCCAGCAGCGTAGAGGCAGGGGGCTTCTATGGCTACACCTTC. It is translated as CASSVEAGGFYGYTF.